The sequence of this TCR beta chain was determined in a study of memory CD4+ T cells and cytomegalovirus serostatus. Turning to the study itself: This sample comes from healthy Belgian adults, about nine CMV seropositive, around 26 seronegative.

How the authors handled the data: After removing out-of-frame reads, 2,204,828 distinct TCRbeta sequences remained. The assay was immunoSEQ multiplex PCR, and TCRdb's table has in-frame clones only and misses some. D and trimming come from the DNA, and the V and J calls and clone size come from that table. In the table there are 45,000 to 65,000 clones, about 80% of which are singletons. Details on this clone: What it binds is not known.

Study-wide results and limits: Suggested: most of the CMV-linked TCR signature lies in CD4+ memory cells. 67 of 164 known CMV-associated TCRbeta sequences appeared in CD4+ memory.

This CDR3 has 14 amino acids. The V segment lost 6 bases and the J segment 3 bases; nucleotides outside the gene matches: 7. The germline gives CDR1 MNHNY, CDR2 SVGAGI (reference sequence). The sort gate was single viable CD3+CD4+CD8-CD45RO+ cells for memory CD4+ T cells. Sequenced material: memory CD4+ T cells from blood. The sequence was collected from an adult in good health and CMV-seropositive. The chain links TRBV6-6 to TRBJ2-7; 8 nucleotides match TRBD2. As DNA, the CDR3 is TGTGCCAGCAGGCCGCCCGGGACTAGCTACGAGCAGTACTTC. Protein product: CASRPPGTSYEQYF.